Following are 22 T cell receptor beta chains from one sample sequenced in a study of blood T cell repertoires in COVID-19. Profiling relied on immunoSEQ multiplex PCR, and the TCRdb table lists in-frame clones only, not all of them. This sample has about 250,000 clones; 65% to 85% occur once, and the top ten carry approximately 4.8%. The sequencing sample was made of peripheral blood. The receptors come from a man aged 45-60 years with active or convalescent COVID-19.

CDR3 bases: TGTGCCAGCAGAACAGACAGGGGAGCTGAAGCTTTCTTT. This gives the protein CASRTDRGAEAFF. The chain couples TRBV2 to TRBJ1-1, with 8 bases matching TRBD1. CDR1 and CDR2 from the germline V gene are SNHLY and FYNNEI. This CDR3 contains 13 residues. After removal of 6 bases from V and 6 bases from J, the junction contained 6 bases not matched to a gene.

This rearrangement joins TRBV5-1 to TRBJ2-1; 8 bases agree with TRBD1. This CDR3 is built from 14 residues. Germline V gene data show CDR1 as SGHRS and CDR2 as YFSETQ. V was clipped by 4 bases and J by 6 bases; unmatched bases: 6. CDR3 sequence reads: CASSPRQGSNEQFF. The CDR3 DNA follows: TGCGCCAGCAGCCCTAGACAGGGGAGCAATGAGCAGTTCTTC.

CDR3 in amino acids: CASSQGLLYNEQFF. In DNA form, the CDR3 reads TGTGCCAGCAGCCAGGGACTTTTATACAATGAGCAGTTCTTC. This chain connects TRBV3-1 (or the pseudogene TRBV3-2) to TRBJ2-1, with a weak D call TRBD2 (6 bases). The V end was cut by 3 bases, the J end by 4 bases, with 10 bases between. Germline V lookup: CDR1 LGHDT, CDR2 YNNKEL (reference sequence). The CDR3 extends over 14 amino acids.

The rearrangement joins TRBV6-5 to TRBJ1-1, with a possible D match to TRBD1 (5 bases). V lost 2 bases to trimming and J lost 2 bases, with 15 bases between them. CDR1 is MNHEY, CDR2 SVGAGI, per germline. The length of the CDR3 is 16 residues. The CDR3 nucleotides are TGTGCCAGCAGTTACGGGTTGACAGATACCAACACTGAAGCTTTCTTT. Its translation is CASSYGLTDTNTEAFF.

Here the CDR3 reads CASSPGTGGNQPQHF. The CDR3 DNA reads TGTGCCAGCAGCCCGGGGACAGGCGGGAATCAGCCCCAGCATTTT. The rearrangement joins TRBV6-2 or TRBV6-3 to TRBJ1-5; 8 nucleotides line up with TRBD1. V lost 6 bases and J lost 4; bases outside the gene matches: 8. Germline CDR1 and CDR2: MNHEY and SVGEGT. The CDR3 spans 15 residues.

The chain links TRBV5-1 to TRBJ2-3; 8 nucleotides match TRBD1. The length of the CDR3 is 17 residues. Germline V gene lookup returns CDR1 SGHRS and CDR2 YFSETQ. V shed 4 bases and J 0 bases; nucleotides not matched to a gene: 10. The CDR3 loop is CASSVGQATVSTDTQYF. The CDR3 nucleotides are TGCGCCAGCAGCGTGGGACAGGCTACAGTCAGCACAGATACGCAGTATTTT. Looking up the rest from reference TRBV5-1 and TRBJ2-3 gives the full variable domain: KAGVTQTPRYLIKTRGQQVTLSCSPISGHRSVSWYQQTPGQGLQFLFEYFSETQRNKGNFPGRFSGRQFSNSRSEMNVSTLELGDSALYLCASSVGQATVSTDTQYFGPGTRLTVL.

The gene calls are TRBV5-1 and TRBJ1-1; TRBD1 might be the D (5 bases). This CDR3 is built from 11 residues. Trimming cost V 6 bases and J 7 bases, with 10 bases left between them. Germline V lookup: CDR1 SGHRS, CDR2 YFSETQ. The CDR3 region is CASNIRGEAFF. CDR3 nucleotides: TGCGCCAGCAATATAAGGGGTGAAGCTTTCTTT.

The chain is built from TRBV11-1 and TRBJ2-4; a weak D match, TRBD1 (5 bases). V was trimmed by 1 base and J by 2 bases, leaving 12 bases between them. Germline CDR1 and CDR2: SGHAT and FQDESV (reference sequence). This CDR3 has 16 residues. CDR3 DNA sequence: TGTGCCAGCAGCTTAGGGGTAGGGGTTCCCAAAAACATTCAGTACTTC. Residues: CASSLGVGVPKNIQYF.

The chain links TRBV5-6 to TRBJ2-1; TRBD1 matches 9 bases. The CDR3 has 16 residues. The germline CDR1 and CDR2 sequences are SGHDT and YYEEEE. Trimming at V came to 3 bases and at J to 4 bases, leaving 8 bases not matched to a gene. Written as DNA, the CDR3 is TGTGCCAGCAGCTGGGCTACCGGGACAGGGTACAATGAGCAGTTCTTC. It specifies CASSWATGTGYNEQFF.

The CDR3 is CASTPRGAGVYEQYF. In DNA, the CDR3 is TGTGCCAGCACCCCCCGGGGAGCGGGGGTCTACGAGCAGTACTTC. The V call is TRBV3-1 (or the pseudogene TRBV3-2), the J call TRBJ2-7; 8 positions agree with TRBD2. V was clipped by 7 bases and J by 3 bases; unmatched bases: 11. The CDR3 loop spans 15 amino acids. CDR1 and CDR2 from the germline V gene are LGHDT and YNNKEL (reference sequence).

This rearrangement joins TRBV4-1 to TRBJ2-2; 9 bases align to TRBD1. This CDR3 contains 16 residues. Germline V lookup: CDR1 MGHRA, CDR2 YSYEKL. V lost 4 bases to trimming and J lost 6 bases; unmatched junction nucleotides: 9. In DNA, the CDR3 is TGCGCCAGCAGCCGAGTTGTACAGGGGGCTGCCGGGGAGCTGTTTTTT. Its protein is CASSRVVQGAAGELFF.

This clone has just a few counts. The chain employs TRBV7-7 and TRBJ1-5, with a possible D match to TRBD1 (5 bases). CDR3 length: 20 amino acids. The germline gives CDR1 SSHAT, CDR2 FNYEAQ (reference sequence). Trimming stripped 0 bases from V and 1 base from J, with 22 bases between. The CDR3 loop is CASSLAKECVGDSSNQPQHF. The CDR3 nucleotides read TGTGCCAGCAGCTTAGCGAAAGAGTGTGTAGGGGATTCGAGCAATCAGCCCCAGCATTTT.

This clone was recorded once. CDR3 amino acids: CASSEMGQKNTEAFF. The CDR3 region has the DNA TGTGCCAGCAGTGAAATGGGACAGAAGAACACTGAAGCTTTCTTT. The V gene is TRBV6-1, the J gene TRBJ1-1; TRBD1 matches 7 bases. CDR3 length: 15 amino acids. Germline CDR1 is MNHNS and CDR2 is SASEGT. The V and J ends lost 2 bases and 1 base, in that order; junction bases with no gene match: 4.

This clone appeared once. V usage is TRBV7-3 and J usage is TRBJ2-5; D uncertain. Germline CDR1 is SGHTA and CDR2 is FQGTGA. The CDR3 runs 13 residues. V was pared by 3 bases and J by 1 base, with 6 bases between. CDR3 residues: CASSFGSQETQYF. Written as DNA, the CDR3 is TGTGCCAGCAGCTTTGGCTCCCAAGAGACCCAGTACTTC. The whole variable domain, filled in from reference TRBV7-3 and TRBJ2-5, reads GAGVSQTPSNKVTEKGKYVELRCDPISGHTALYWYRQSLGQGPEFLIYFQGTGAADDSGLPNDRFFAVRPEGSVSTLKIQRTERGDSAVYLCASSFGSQETQYFGPGTRLLVL.

The V call is TRBV3-1 (or the pseudogene TRBV3-2), the J call TRBJ2-7; no clear D. With 3 bases removed from V and 0 bases from J, the gap between germline ends came to 6 bases. The CDR3 contains 13 residues. Per germline, CDR1 LGHDT and CDR2 YNNKEL (reference sequence). CDR3 protein: CASSHGLSYEQYF. CDR3 nucleotides: TGTGCCAGCAGCCATGGCCTCTCCTACGAGCAGTACTTC.

The V gene is TRBV29-1, the J gene TRBJ1-5, with D possibly TRBD1 on 5 matching bases. The CDR3 is made up of 12 amino acids. V was shortened by 5 bases and J by 3 bases, with 8 bases between the two germline ends. CDR1 and CDR2 (germline): SQVTM, ANQGSEA. CDR3 nucleotide sequence: TGCAGCGTTAAGGACACCAATCAGCCCCAGCATTTT. Its translation is CSVKDTNQPQHF.

The chain uses TRBV30 and TRBJ1-2; 9 nucleotides match TRBD1. J lost 4 bases, V lost 7 bases, and 13 bases had no gene match. The CDR3 covers 15 residues. Germline V gene lookup returns CDR1 GTSNPN and CDR2 SVGIG (reference sequence). As DNA, the CDR3 is TGTGCCTTCGGGACAGGGTCTTTATCCGTCTATGGCTACACCTTC. Translation: CAFGTGSLSVYGYTF.

The sample holds one count of this clone. This chain connects TRBV27 to TRBJ2-7, with D hard to call. Germline lookup yields CDR1 MNHEY and CDR2 SMNVEV (reference sequence). V lost 5 bases to trimming and J lost 0 bases, with 14 bases between them. CDR3 length: 15 residues. The CDR3 loop reads CASSASTTSSYEQYF. CDR3 nucleotide sequence: TGTGCCAGCAGTGCCTCGACAACGAGCTCCTACGAGCAGTACTTC.

This clone was observed a few times. This rearrangement joins TRBV18 to TRBJ2-7; TRBD1 matches 9 bases. This CDR3 has 15 amino acids. Germline V gene sequence: CDR1 KGHSH, CDR2 LQKENI. The trim removed 2 bases at V and 2 bases at J, leaving 4 bases unmatched. The CDR3 reads CASSPSGQGTYEQYF. The CDR3 bases are TGTGCCAGCTCACCATCGGGACAGGGTACCTACGAGCAGTACTTC.

This clone appeared once. CDR3 coding DNA: TGTGCCAGCACATCGGGATCTAATGAGCAGTTCTTC. Translated: CASTSGSNEQFF. The chain combines TRBV6-5 with TRBJ2-1; tentative D call: TRBD2 (5 bases). V lost 7 bases, J lost 7 bases, and 11 bases lay in between. Germline values: CDR1 MNHEY, CDR2 SVGAGI. The CDR3 extends over 12 amino acids.

V is TRBV19 and J is TRBJ1-2; D is undetermined. Germline CDR1 LNHDA, CDR2 SQIVND (reference sequence). Trimming removed 5 bases from V and 5 bases from J, with 18 bases in between. There are 15 residues in the CDR3. For the CDR3, the DNA is TGTGCCAGTAGTCCCAGCCGAGGCGCGCAATATGGCTACACCTTC. This gives the protein CASSPSRGAQYGYTF.

The chain carries TRBV28 and TRBJ1-6; TRBD1 is a possible D gene (6 bases). The germline V gene encodes CDR1 MDHEN and CDR2 SYDVKM. The V end was cut by 6 bases, the J end by 9 bases, with 15 bases between. The CDR3 is made up of 14 amino acids. This chain's CDR3 is CASRMDSLFSPLHF. The CDR3 bases are TGTGCCAGCAGAATGGACAGCTTATTTTCACCCCTCCACTTT.